This TCR beta chain is drawn from a study of cytomegalovirus exposure and HLA in healthy donors. Study-wide findings and caveats: Cytomegalovirus association was assigned to 150 to 200 TCR beta chains. Most TCR sequences proved rare, with some public TCRs found in many donors.

Trimming took 3 bases from V and 0 from J, leaving 7 bases between them. Germline assignment: CDR1 LNHDA and CDR2 SQIVND (reference sequence). The length of the CDR3 is 14 residues. This clone was counted only a few times. Its antigen is still unknown. The PCR had 60 Vbeta and 13 Jbeta primers. Here immunoSEQ multiplex PCR was the method, and the copy in TCRdb shows in-frame clones only, minus some. The repertoire consists of 95,000 to 150,000 clones, with about 10% occurring once and the leading ten covering roughly 4.2%. What was sequenced was PBMCs. The TCR originated in a woman in her late teens or twenties in good health and CMV-seropositive. The chain has TRBV19 and TRBJ2-3; D gene ambiguous. The CDR3 sequence: CASSMSFSTDTQYF. The CDR3 DNA follows: TGTGCCAGTAGTATGAGTTTCAGCACAGATACGCAGTATTTT.